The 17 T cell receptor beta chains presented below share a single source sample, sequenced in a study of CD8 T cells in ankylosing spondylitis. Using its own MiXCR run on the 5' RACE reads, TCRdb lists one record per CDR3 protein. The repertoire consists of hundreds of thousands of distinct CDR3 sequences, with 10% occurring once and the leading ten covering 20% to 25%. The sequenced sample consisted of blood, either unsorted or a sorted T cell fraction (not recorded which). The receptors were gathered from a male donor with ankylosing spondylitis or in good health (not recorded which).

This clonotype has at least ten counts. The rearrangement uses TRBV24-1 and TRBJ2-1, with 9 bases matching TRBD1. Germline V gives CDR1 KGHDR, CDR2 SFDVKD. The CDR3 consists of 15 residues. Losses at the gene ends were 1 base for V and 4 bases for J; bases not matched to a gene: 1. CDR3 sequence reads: CATSDFGQGYNEQFF. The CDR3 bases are TGTGCCACCAGTGATTTTGGACAGGGGTACAATGAGCAGTTCTTC.

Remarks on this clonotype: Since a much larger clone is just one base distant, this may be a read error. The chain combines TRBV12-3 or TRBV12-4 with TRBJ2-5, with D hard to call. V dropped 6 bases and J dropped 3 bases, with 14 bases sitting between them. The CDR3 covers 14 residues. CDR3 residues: CASSQVGPKETQYF. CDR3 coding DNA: TGTGCCAGCAGCCAGGTCGGTCCCAAAGAGACCCAGTACTTC.

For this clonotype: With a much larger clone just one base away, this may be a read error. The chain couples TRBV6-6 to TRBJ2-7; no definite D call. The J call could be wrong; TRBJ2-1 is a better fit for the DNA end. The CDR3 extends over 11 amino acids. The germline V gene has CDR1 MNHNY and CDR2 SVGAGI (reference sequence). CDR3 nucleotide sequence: TGTGCCAGCAGTTACTCGATCGAGCAGTTCTTC. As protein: CASSYSIEQFF.

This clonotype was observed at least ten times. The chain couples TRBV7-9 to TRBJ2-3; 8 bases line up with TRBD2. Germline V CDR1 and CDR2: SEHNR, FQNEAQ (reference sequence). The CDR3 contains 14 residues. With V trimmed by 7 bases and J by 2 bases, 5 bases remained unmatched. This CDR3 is CASISGRATDTQYF. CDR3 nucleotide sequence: TGTGCCAGCATATCCGGGAGGGCCACAGATACGCAGTATTTT.

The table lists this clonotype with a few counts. This CDR3 is CASSGGVGNTIYF. CDR3 nucleotides: TGTGCCAGCAGCGGTGGGGTTGGAAACACCATATATTTT. The V and J genes are TRBV9 and TRBJ1-3; no clear D. CDR1 is SGDLS, CDR2 YYNGEE, per germline. The V end was cut by 3 bases, the J end by 3 bases, with 7 bases between. The CDR3 loop spans 13 amino acids.

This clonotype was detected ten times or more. The CDR3 loop is CASSSMGLAGANEQFF. CDR3 DNA: TGTGCCAGCAGCTCGATGGGACTAGCGGGGGCAAATGAGCAGTTCTTC. This sequence joins TRBV7-2 and TRBJ2-1; TRBD2 matches at 14 bases. V dropped 4 bases and J dropped 7; count of bases not matched to a gene: 6. CDR1 and CDR2 from the germline V gene are SGHTA and FQGNSA. The length of the CDR3 is 16 residues.

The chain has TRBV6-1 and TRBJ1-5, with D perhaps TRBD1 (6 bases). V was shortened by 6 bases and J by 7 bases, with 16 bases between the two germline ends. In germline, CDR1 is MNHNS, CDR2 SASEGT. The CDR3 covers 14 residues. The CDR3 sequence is CASSGGGAGQPQHF. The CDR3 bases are TGTGCCAGCAGCGGTGGGGGCGCCGGGCAGCCCCAGCATTTT.

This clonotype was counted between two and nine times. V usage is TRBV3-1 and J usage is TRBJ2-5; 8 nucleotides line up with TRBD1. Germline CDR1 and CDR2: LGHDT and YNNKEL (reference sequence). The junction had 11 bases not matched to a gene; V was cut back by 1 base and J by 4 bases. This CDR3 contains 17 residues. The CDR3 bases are TGTGCCAGCAGCCAAGGCTTGGACAGGGCGTATAGAGAGACCCAGTACTTC. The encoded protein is CASSQGLDRAYRETQYF.

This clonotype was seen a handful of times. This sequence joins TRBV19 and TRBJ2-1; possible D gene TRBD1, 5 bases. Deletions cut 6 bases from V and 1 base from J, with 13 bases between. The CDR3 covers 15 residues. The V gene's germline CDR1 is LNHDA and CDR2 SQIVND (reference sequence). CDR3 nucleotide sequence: TGTGCCAGTAGGCAACAGGTCGGATCCTACAATGAGCAGTTCTTC. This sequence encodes CASRQQVGSYNEQFF.

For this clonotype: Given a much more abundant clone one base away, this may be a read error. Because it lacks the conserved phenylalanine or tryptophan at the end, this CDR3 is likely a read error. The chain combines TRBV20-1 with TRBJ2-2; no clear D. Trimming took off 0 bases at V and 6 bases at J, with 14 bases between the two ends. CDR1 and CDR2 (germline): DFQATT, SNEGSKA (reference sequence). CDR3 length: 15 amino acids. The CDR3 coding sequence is TGCAGTGCTAGAGATCTGGCCGTAATGGCCGGGGAGCTGTTTCTT. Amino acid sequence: CSARDLAVMAGELFL.

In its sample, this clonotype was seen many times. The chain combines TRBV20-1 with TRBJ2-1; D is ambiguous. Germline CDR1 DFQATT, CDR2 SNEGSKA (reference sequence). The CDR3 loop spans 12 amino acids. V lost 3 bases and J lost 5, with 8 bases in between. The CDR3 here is CSASPTHNEQFF. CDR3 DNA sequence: TGCAGTGCTAGTCCAACCCACAATGAGCAGTTCTTC.

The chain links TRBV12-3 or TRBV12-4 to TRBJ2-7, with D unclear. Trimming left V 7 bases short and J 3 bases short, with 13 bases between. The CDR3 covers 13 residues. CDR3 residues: CASTPGAGYEQYF. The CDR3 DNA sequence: TGTGCCAGCACCCCCGGAGCCGGCTACGAGCAGTACTTC.

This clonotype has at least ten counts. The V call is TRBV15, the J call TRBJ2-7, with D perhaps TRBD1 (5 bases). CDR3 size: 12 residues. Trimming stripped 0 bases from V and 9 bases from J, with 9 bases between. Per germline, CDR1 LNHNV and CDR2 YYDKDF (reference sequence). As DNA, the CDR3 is TGTGCCACCAGCAGAGATAATAGGGGGCAGTACTTC. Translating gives CATSRDNRGQYF.

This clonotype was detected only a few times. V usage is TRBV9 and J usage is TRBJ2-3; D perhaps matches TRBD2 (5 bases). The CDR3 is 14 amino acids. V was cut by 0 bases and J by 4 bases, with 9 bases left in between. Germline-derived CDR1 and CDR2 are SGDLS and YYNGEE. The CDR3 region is CASSVELDADTQYF. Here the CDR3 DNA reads TGTGCCAGCAGCGTAGAACTAGACGCAGATACGCAGTATTTT.

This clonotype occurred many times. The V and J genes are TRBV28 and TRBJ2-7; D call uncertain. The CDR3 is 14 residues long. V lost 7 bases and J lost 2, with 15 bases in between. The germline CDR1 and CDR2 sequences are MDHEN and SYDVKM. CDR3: CASTPSPETYEQYF. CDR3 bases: TGTGCCAGCACCCCGTCGCCGGAAACCTACGAGCAGTACTTC. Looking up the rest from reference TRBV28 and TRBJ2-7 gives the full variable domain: DVKVTQSSRYLVKRTGEKVFLECVQDMDHENMFWYRQDPGLGLRLIYFSYDVKMKEKGDIPEGYSVSREKKERFSLILESASTNQTSMYLCASTPSPETYEQYFGPGTRLTVT.

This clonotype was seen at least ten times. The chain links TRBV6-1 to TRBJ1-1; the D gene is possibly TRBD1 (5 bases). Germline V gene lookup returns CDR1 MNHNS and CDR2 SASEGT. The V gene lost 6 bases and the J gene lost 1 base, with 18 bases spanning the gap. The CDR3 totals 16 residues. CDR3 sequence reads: CASSPTDGGGNTEAFF. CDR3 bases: TGTGCCAGCAGCCCCACAGATGGGGGTGGGAACACTGAAGCTTTCTTT.

CDR3 sequence reads: CSACRSLNTEAFF. The CDR3 nucleotides read TGCAGTGCTTGTCGCTCTTTGAACACTGAAGCTTTCTTT. The V call is TRBV20-1, the J call TRBJ1-1; no reliable D call. The germline gives CDR1 DFQATT, CDR2 SNEGSKA (reference sequence). The CDR3 loop spans 13 amino acids. V was cut by 5 bases and J by 0 bases, with 10 bases left in between.